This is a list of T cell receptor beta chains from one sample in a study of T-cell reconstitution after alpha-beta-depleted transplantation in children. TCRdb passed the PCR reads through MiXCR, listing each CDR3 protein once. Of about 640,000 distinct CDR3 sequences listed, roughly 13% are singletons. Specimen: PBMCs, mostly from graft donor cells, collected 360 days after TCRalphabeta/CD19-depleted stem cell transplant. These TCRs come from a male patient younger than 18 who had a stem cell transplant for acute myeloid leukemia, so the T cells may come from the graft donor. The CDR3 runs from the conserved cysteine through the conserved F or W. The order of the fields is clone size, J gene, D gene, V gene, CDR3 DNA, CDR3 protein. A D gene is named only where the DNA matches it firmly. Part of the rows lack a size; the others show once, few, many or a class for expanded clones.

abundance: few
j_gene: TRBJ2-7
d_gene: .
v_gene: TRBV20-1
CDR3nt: TGCAGTGCTAGATATCCGGCATACGAGCAGTACTTC
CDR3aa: CSARYPAYEQYF

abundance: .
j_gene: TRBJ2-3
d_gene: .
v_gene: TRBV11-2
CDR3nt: TGTGCCAGCAGCTTAGTTGAACTAGATACGCAGTATTTT
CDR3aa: CASSLVELDTQYF

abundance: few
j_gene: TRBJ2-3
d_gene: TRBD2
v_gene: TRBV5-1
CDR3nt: TGCGCCAGCAGCTTCACTCAGGGAGGGGCAGATACGCAGTATTTT
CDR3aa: CASSFTQGGADTQYF

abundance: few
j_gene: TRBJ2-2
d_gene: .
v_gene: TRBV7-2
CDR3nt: TGTGCCAGCAGCTTAGTCCGGGCGGGCGGGGAGCGGTTTTTT
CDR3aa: CASSLVRAGGERFF

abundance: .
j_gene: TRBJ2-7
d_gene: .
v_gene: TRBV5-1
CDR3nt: TGCGCCAGCAGCTTTTTCCGGGACACCAAAATGGGCTACGAGCAGTACTTC
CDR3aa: CASSFFRDTKMGYEQYF

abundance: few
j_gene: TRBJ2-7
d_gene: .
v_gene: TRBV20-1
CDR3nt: TGCAGTGCTAGATGGGTCCAGGGCCGAAACTACGAGCAGTACTTC
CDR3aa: CSARWVQGRNYEQYF

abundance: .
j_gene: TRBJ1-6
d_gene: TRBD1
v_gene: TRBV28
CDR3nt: TGTGCCAGCAGGACAGGGGCTTTGGCACCCCTCCACTTT
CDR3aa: CASRTGALAPLHF

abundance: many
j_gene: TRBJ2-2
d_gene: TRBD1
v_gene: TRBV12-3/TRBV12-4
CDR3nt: TGTGCCAGCAGTGGTGGACAGGGCCGAAACACCGGGGAGCTGTTTTTT
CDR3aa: CASSGGQGRNTGELFF

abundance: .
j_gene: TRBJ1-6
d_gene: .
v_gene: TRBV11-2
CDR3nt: TGTGCCAGCAGCTTATTGGGTCAGAGGGGAAGGACCTATAATTCACCCCTCCACTTT
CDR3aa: CASSLLGQRGRTYNSPLHF

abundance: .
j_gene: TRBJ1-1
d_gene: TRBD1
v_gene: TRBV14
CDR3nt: TGTGCCAGCAAGGGGACAGGGAGGCGAGCTTTCTTT
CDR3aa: CASKGTGRRAFF

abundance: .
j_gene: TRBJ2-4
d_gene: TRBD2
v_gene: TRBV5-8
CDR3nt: TGTTCCAGCAGCCGTATAGCGGGAGGGCGGGAAAACATTCAGTACTTC
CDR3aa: CSSSRIAGGRENIQYF

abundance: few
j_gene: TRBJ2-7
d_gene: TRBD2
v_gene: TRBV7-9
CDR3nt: TGTGCCAGCAGCTTCCTTGGACTAGCGGGCAGCTCCTACGAGCAGTACTTC
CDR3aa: CASSFLGLAGSSYEQYF

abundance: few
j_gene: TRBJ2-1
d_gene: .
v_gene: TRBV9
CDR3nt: TGTGCCAGCAGCTTGGCCCCGGTTAGTGACAATGAGCAGTTCTTC
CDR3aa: CASSLAPVSDNEQFF

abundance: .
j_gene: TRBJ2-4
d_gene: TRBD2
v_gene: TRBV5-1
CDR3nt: TGCGCCAGCAGCTGGACTAGCGGGAGAGTCAAAAACATTCAGTACTTC
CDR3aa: CASSWTSGRVKNIQYF

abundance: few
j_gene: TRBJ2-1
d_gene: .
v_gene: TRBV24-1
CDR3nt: TGTGCCACCAGCCCCACGGGGTACAATGAGCAGTTCTTC
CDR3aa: CATSPTGYNEQFF

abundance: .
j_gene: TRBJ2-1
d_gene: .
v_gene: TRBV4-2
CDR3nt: TGTGCCAGCAGCCAGGAGCGGACAAGCTCCTACAATGAGCAGTTCTTC
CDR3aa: CASSQERTSSYNEQFF

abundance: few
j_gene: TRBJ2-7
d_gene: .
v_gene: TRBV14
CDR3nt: TGTGCCAGCAGCCACAGGGGCCCCGGCCCGTACGAGCAGTACTTC
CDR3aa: CASSHRGPGPYEQYF

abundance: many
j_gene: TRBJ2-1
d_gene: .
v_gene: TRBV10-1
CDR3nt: TGCGCCAGCAGTGAAGAGGCAGGGATCTTCTACAATGAGCAGTTCTTC
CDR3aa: CASSEEAGIFYNEQFF

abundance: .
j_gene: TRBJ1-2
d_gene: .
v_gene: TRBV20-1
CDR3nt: TGCAGTGCTTCTCAAAACTATGGCTACACCTTC
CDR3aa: CSASQNYGYTF

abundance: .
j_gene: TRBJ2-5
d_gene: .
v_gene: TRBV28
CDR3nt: TGTGCCAGCAGTAATGGACAGCTTAAAGAGACCCAGTACTTC
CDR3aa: CASSNGQLKETQYF

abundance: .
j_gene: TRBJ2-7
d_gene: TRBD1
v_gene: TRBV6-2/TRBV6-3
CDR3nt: TGTGCCAGCAGTTACCGCCGGGACAGGCCCTCCTACGAGCAGTACTTC
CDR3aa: CASSYRRDRPSYEQYF

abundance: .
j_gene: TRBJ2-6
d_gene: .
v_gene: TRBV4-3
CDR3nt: TGCGCCAGCAGCCAAGATTGGGGGGGCGCTGGGGCCAACGTCCTGACTTTC
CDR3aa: CASSQDWGGAGANVLTF